Sequencing of this TCR beta chain was carried out in a study of CD8+ T cells in alopecia areata. Background on the study: Tofacitinib was taken orally by treated patients, and the dose was 5 to 10 mg twice daily.

Germline V CDR1 and CDR2: SQVTM, ANQGSEA. V was pared by 3 bases and J by 4 bases, with 3 bases between. There are 11 residues in the CDR3. TCR sequencing used cDNA made by reverse transcription of extracted RNA. Sequencing was performed with immunoSEQ multiplex PCR; in TCRdb, only in-frame clones are kept and a portion is missing. Of roughly 250,000 clones detected, 60% appear once; the ten largest clones hold roughly 0.88%. The treatment here: oral pan-JAK inhibitor, 5-10 mg twice daily. As part of sample collection, lesional scalp punch biopsies and peripheral blood were taken from alopecia areata patients.

This TCR was sampled from a human donor with alopecia areata. Sequencing was performed on CD4+ T cells sorted from blood, taken around week 54, from a patient treated with tofacitinib. The chain joins TRBV29-1 to TRBJ2-2, with D hard to call. DNA of the CDR3: TGCAGCGTTGACAGCACCGGGGAGCTGTTTTTT. It specifies CSVDSTGELFF.